Shown below are 12 T cell receptor beta chains from a single sample sequenced in a study of cytomegalovirus exposure and HLA in healthy donors. The PCR contained 60 Vbeta and 13 Jbeta primers. Using immunoSEQ multiplex PCR, the repertoire was profiled, and TCRdb retains in-frame clones only, with some absent. Of approximately 130,000 clones in the sample, 60% to 85% were seen once. Sequencing was performed on PBMCs. The receptor set was obtained from a female donor in good health and CMV-seropositive.

The J gene is TRBJ2-7, the V gene TRBV6-1; TRBD1 matches at 11 bases. V shed 10 bases, J shed 5 bases, and the junction held 7 bases outside the gene matches. Germline-derived CDR1 and CDR2 are MNHNS and SASEGT. The CDR3 has 13 residues. The CDR3 sequence: CANGTGGPHEQYF. The CDR3 DNA reads as TGTGCCAACGGGACAGGGGGTCCCCACGAGCAGTACTTC.

The chain links TRBV28 to TRBJ1-4; 7 positions agree with TRBD1. The CDR3 has 14 residues. V lost 5 bases and J lost 10; bases outside the gene matches: 10. Germline V gene lookup returns CDR1 MDHEN and CDR2 SYDVKM. The chain's CDR3 is CASSRTGPGGKLFF. The DNA for the CDR3 is TGTGCCAGCAGTCGTACAGGGCCAGGGGGAAAACTGTTTTTT.

V and J are TRBV29-1 and TRBJ2-2; 10 bases line up with TRBD1. CDR3 length equals 14 residues. CDR1 is SQVTM and CDR2 is ANQGSEA in the germline V gene. V lost 5 bases to trimming and J lost 4 bases; unmatched junction nucleotides: 4. In DNA form, the CDR3 reads TGCAGCGTTCCAGGACAGGGGGTCACCGGGGAGCTGTTTTTT. Its protein product is CSVPGQGVTGELFF.

The rearrangement joins TRBV30 to TRBJ2-3, with 8 bases lining up with TRBD2. Germline loops: CDR1 GTSNPN, CDR2 SVGIG (reference sequence). J lost 3 bases, V lost 2 bases, and 4 bases had no gene match. The CDR3 consists of 14 residues. CDR3 sequence reads: CAWSLAGGTDTQYF. DNA for the CDR3: TGTGCCTGGAGTCTGGCGGGAGGTACAGATACGCAGTATTTT. Drawing the rest from reference TRBV30 and TRBJ2-3, the complete variable domain is SQTIHQWPATLVQPVGSPLSLECTVEGTSNPNLYWYRQAAGRGLQLLFYSVGIGQISSEVPQNLSASRPQDRQFILSSKKLLLSDSGFYLCAWSLAGGTDTQYFGPGTRLTVL.

The chain links TRBV28 to TRBJ2-5; 11 bases are a match to TRBD2. Germline V gene sequence: CDR1 MDHEN, CDR2 SYDVKM. V was clipped by 4 bases and J by 4 bases; unmatched bases: 8. The CDR3 sequence is 16 residues long. As DNA, the CDR3 is TGTGCCAGCAGTTCGCTTAGCGGGGGGGAAGGAGAGACCCAGTACTTC. This sequence encodes CASSSLSGGEGETQYF.

This clone was seen more than once but under ten times. In DNA form, the CDR3 reads TGTGCCAGCAGTGACTCCCCGCGGGGGGTCTACGAGCAGTACTTC. This gives the protein CASSDSPRGVYEQYF. V and J are TRBV6-4 and TRBJ2-7; 8 bases map to TRBD2. Germline loops: CDR1 MRHNA, CDR2 SNTAGT. This CDR3 has 15 amino acids. V was clipped by 0 bases and J by 3 bases; unmatched bases: 4.

This clone was observed a few times. This rearrangement joins TRBV27 to TRBJ1-2; 8 nucleotides line up with TRBD1. Trimming removed 5 bases from V and 7 bases from J; junction bases left unmatched: 6. CDR1 is MNHEY and CDR2 is SMNVEV in the germline V gene (reference sequence). This CDR3 spans 13 amino acids. The DNA of the CDR3 is TGTGCCAGCAGTGCCCAGGGGGCTTTTGGCTACACCTTC. As protein: CASSAQGAFGYTF.

The V and J genes are TRBV4-1 and TRBJ1-1, with D possibly TRBD1 on 6 matching bases. CDR3 length: 16 amino acids. Germline loops: CDR1 MGHRA, CDR2 YSYEKL. The V and J ends lost 2 bases and 7 bases respectively, with 20 bases between them. CDR3 DNA sequence: TGCGCCAGCAGCCAACTACAGGGCGATTGGTTGGATGAAGCTTTCTTT. It translates to CASSQLQGDWLDEAFF.

The chain links TRBV7-8 to TRBJ2-7; TRBD1 aligns across 10 bases. The CDR3 totals 15 residues. The V and J ends lost 3 bases and 6 bases, in that order; junction bases with no gene match: 8. Per germline, CDR1 SGHVS and CDR2 FQNEAQ. The DNA of the CDR3 is TGTGCCAGCAGCTTTTGGCGGGACAGGGGTTCCGAGCAGTACTTC. It codes for CASSFWRDRGSEQYF.

The chain is built from TRBV5-4 and TRBJ2-1; D is ambiguous. Germline V CDR1 and CDR2: SGHNT, YYREEE (reference sequence). This CDR3 has 12 residues. The ends were cut back, 2 bases at V and 5 bases at J, with 5 bases in the middle. This CDR3 reads CASSLSDNEQFF. The CDR3 DNA sequence: TGTGCCAGCAGCTTATCGGACAATGAGCAGTTCTTC.

This chain uses TRBV29-1 with TRBJ1-4; 8 nucleotides align to TRBD1. Trimming removed 4 bases from V and 7 bases from J; junction bases left unmatched: 2. This CDR3 is built from 12 residues. Germline CDR1 SQVTM, CDR2 ANQGSEA. CDR3 protein: CSVGTGFEKLFF. In DNA form, the CDR3 reads TGCAGCGTTGGGACAGGGTTTGAAAAACTGTTTTTT.

The chain uses TRBV5-4 and TRBJ2-1; a weak D match, TRBD2 (6 bases). Germline CDR1 and CDR2: SGHNT and YYREEE (reference sequence). V was shortened by 1 base and J by 2 bases, with 13 bases between the two germline ends. This CDR3 contains 16 residues. The CDR3 sequence is CASSLFGSGTYNEQFF. In DNA form, the CDR3 reads TGTGCCAGCAGCTTGTTCGGTAGCGGTACCTACAATGAGCAGTTCTTC.